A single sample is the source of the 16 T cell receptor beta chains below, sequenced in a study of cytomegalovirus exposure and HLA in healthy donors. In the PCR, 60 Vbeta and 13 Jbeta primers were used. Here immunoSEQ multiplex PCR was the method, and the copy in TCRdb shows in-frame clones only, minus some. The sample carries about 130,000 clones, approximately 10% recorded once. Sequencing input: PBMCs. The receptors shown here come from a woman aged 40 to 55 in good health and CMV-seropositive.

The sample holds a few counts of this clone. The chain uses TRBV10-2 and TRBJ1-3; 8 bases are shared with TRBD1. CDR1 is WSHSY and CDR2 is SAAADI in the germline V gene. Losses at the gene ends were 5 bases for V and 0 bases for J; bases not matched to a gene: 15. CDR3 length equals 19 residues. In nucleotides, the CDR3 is TGCGCCAGCAGTCTACACGGGACAGGAGCTTCTCACTCTGGAAACACCATATATTTT. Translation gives CASSLHGTGASHSGNTIYF.

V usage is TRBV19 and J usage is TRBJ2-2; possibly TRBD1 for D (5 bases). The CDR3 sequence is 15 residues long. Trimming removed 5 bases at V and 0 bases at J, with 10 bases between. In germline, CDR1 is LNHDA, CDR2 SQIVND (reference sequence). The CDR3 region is CASSVTDPNTGELFF. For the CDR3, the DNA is TGTGCCAGTAGTGTGACAGATCCGAACACCGGGGAGCTGTTTTTT.

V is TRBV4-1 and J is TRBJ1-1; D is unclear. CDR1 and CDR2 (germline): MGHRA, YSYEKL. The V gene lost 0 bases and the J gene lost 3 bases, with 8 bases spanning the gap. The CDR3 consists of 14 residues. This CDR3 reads CASSQDPTYTEAFF. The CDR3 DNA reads TGCGCCAGCAGCCAAGATCCGACATACACTGAAGCTTTCTTT.

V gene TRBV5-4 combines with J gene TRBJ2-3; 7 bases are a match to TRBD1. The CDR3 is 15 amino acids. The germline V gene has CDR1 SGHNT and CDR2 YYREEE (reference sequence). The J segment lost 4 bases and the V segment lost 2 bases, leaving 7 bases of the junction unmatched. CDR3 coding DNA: TGTGCCAGCAGCTTCGACAGGGTTCAATCAGATACGCAGTATTTT. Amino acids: CASSFDRVQSDTQYF. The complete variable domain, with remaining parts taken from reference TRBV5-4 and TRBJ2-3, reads ETGVTQSPTHLIKTRGQQVTLRCSSQSGHNTVSWYQQALGQGPQFIFQYYREEENGRGNFPPRFSGLQFPNYSSELNVNALELDDSALYLCASSFDRVQSDTQYFGPGTRLTVL.

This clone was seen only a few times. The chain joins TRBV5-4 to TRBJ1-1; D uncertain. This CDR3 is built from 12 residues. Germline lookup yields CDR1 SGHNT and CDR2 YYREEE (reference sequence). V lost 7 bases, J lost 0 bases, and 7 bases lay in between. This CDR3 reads CASHPVNTEAFF. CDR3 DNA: TGTGCCAGCCATCCGGTGAACACTGAAGCTTTCTTT.

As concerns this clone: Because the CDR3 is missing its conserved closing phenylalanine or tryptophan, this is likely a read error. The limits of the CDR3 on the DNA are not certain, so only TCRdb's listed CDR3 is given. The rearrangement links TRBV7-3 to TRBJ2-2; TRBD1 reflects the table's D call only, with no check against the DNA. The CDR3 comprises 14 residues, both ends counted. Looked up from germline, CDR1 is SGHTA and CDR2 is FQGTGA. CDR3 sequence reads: CASCPVGDTGEMFL.

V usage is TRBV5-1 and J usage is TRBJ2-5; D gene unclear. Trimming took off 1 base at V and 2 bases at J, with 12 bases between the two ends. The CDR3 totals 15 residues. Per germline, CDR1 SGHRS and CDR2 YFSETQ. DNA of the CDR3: TGCGCCAGCAGCTTGCTGGCAGGAACTCAAGAGACCCAGTACTTC. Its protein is CASSLLAGTQETQYF.

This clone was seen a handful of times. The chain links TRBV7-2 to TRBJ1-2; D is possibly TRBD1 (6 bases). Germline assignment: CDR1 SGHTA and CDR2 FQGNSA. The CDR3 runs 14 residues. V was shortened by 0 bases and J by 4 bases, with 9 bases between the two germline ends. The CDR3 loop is CASSLAGTTYGYTF. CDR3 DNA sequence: TGTGCCAGCAGCTTAGCGGGGACAACCTATGGCTACACCTTC.

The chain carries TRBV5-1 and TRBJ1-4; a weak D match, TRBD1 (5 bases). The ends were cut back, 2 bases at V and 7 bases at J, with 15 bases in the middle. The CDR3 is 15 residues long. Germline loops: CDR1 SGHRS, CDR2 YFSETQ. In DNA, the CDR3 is TGCGCCAGCAGCTTCAAAGGGGCGTCGGGTGAAAAACTGTTTTTT. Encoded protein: CASSFKGASGEKLFF.

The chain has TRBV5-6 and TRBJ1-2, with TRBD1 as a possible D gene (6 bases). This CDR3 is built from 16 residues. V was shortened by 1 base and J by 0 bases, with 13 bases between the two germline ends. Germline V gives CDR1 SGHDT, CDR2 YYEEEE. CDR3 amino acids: CASSLLQTGPNYGYTF. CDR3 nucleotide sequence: TGTGCCAGCAGCTTGTTGCAGACAGGTCCTAACTATGGCTACACCTTC.

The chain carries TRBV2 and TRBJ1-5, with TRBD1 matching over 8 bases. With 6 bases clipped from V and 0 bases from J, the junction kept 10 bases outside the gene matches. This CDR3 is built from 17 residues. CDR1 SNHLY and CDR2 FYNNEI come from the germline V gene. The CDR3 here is CASRLLPTGDSNQPQHF. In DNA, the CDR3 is TGTGCCAGCAGACTACTTCCGACAGGGGATAGCAATCAGCCCCAGCATTTT.

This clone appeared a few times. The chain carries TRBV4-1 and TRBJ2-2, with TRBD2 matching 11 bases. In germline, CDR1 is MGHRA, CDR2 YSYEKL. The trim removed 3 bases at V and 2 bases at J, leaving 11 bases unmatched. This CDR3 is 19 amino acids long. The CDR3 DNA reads TGCGCCAGCAGCCACCAAGACCTAGCGGGGGGCCTTAACACCGGGGAGCTGTTTTTT. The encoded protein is CASSHQDLAGGLNTGELFF.

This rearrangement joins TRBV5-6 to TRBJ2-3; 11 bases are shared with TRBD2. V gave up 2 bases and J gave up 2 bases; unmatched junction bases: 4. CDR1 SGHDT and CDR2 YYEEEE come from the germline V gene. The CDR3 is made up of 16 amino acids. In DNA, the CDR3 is TGTGCCAGCAGCTTACTAGCGGGGGCCTTCACAGATACGCAGTATTTT. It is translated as CASSLLAGAFTDTQYF.

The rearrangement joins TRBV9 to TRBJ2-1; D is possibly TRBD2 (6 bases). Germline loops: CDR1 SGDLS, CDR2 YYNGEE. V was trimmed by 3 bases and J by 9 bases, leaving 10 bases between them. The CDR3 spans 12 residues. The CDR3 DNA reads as TGTGCCAGCAGCGGTAGGGACTTTGAGCAGTTCTTC. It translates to CASSGRDFEQFF.

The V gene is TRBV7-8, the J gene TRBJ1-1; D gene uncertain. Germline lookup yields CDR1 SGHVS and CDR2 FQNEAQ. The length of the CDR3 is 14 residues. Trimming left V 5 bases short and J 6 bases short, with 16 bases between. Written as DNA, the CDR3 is TGTGCCAGCAGCCCCGTAGGCCTGGGCGCTGAAGCTTTCTTT. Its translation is CASSPVGLGAEAFF.

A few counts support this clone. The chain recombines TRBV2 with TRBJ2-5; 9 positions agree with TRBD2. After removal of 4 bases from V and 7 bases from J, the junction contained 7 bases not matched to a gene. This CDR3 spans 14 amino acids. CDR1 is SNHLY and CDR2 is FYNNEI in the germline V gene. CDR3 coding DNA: TGTGCCAGCAGTGGGCTAGCGGGGTTTGGGACCCAGTACTTC. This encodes CASSGLAGFGTQYF.